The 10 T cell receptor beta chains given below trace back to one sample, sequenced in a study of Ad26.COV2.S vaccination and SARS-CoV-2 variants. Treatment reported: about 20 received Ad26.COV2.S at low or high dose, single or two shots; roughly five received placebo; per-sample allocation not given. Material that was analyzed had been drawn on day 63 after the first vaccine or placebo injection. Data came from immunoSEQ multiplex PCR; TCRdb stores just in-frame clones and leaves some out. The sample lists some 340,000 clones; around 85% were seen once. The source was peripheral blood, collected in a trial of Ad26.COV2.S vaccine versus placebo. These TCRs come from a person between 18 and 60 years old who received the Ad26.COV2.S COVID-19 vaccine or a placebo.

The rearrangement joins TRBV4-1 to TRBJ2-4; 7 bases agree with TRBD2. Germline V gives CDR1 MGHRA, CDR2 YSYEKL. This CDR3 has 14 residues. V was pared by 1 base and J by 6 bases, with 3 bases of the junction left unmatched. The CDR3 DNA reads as TGCGCCAGCAGCCAAGGGGGGGGAAGAAACATTCAGTACTTC. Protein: CASSQGGGRNIQYF.

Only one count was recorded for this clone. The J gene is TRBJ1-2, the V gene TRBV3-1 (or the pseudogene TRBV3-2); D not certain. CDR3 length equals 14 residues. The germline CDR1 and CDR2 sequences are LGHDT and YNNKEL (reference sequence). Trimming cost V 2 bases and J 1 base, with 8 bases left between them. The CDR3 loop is CASSQTDRNYGYTF. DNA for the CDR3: TGTGCCAGCAGCCAAACAGACCGTAACTATGGCTACACCTTC.

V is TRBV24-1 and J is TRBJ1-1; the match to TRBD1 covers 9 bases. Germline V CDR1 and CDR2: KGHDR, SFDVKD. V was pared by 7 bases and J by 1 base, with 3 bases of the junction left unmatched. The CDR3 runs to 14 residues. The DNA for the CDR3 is TGTGCCACCAGGGTGACAGGGGGGAACACTGAAGCTTTCTTT. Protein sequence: CATRVTGGNTEAFF.

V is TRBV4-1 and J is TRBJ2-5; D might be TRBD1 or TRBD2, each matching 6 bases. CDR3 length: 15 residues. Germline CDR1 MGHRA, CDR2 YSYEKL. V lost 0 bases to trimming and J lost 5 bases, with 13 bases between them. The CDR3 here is CASSQDRGVWETQYF. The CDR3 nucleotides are TGCGCCAGCAGCCAAGATAGGGGGGTATGGGAGACCCAGTACTTC.

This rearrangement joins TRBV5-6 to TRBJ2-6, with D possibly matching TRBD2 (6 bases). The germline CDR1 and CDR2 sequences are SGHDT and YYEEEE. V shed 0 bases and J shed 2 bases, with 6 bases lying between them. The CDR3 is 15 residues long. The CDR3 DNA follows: TGTGCCAGCAGCTTGGCGGGGGCTGGGGCCAACGTCCTGACTTTC. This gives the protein CASSLAGAGANVLTF.

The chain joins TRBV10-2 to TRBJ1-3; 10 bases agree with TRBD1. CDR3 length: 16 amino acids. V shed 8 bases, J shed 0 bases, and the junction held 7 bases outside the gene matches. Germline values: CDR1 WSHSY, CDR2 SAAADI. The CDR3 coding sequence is TGCGCCAGCTCCCCGGGACAGGGGATCTCTGGAAACACCATATATTTT. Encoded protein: CASSPGQGISGNTIYF.

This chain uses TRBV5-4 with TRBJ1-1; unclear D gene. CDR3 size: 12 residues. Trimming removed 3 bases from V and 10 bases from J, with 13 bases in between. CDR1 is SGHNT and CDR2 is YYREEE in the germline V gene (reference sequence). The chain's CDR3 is CASSYLGTLAFF. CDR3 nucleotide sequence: TGTGCCAGCAGCTATCTAGGCACACTAGCTTTCTTT.

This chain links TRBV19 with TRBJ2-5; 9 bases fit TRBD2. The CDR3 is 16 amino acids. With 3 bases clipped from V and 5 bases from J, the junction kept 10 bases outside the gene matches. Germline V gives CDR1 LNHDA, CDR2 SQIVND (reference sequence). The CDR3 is CASSIGRRGGLETQYF. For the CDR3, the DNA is TGTGCCAGTAGTATTGGAAGGCGGGGGGGCCTCGAGACCCAGTACTTC.

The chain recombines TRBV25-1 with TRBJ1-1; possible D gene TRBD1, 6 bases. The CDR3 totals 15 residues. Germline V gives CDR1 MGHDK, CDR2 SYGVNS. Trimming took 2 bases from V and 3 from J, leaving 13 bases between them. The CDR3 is CASSEGGGRDTEAFF. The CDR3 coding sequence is TGTGCCAGCAGTGAAGGGGGGGGCCGGGACACTGAAGCTTTCTTT.

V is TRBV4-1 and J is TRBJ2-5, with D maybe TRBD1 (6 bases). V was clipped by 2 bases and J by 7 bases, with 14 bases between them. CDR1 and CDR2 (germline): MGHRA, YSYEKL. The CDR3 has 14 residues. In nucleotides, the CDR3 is TGCGCCAGCAGCCAAAACAACAGGGAAGGGACCCAGTACTTC. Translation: CASSQNNREGTQYF.